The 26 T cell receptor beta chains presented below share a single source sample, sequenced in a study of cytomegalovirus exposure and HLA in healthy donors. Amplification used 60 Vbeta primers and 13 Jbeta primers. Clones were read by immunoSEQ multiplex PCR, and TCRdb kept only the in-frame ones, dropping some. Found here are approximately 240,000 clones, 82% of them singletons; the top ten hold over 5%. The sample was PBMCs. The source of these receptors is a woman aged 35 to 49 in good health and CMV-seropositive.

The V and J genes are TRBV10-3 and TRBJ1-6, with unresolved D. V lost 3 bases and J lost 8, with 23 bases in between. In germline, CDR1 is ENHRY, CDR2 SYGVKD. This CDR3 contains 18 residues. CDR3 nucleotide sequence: TGTGCCATCAGTGATGCAGACATTCTAGGAGGGCCCCATTCACCCCTCCACTTT. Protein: CAISDADILGGPHSPLHF.

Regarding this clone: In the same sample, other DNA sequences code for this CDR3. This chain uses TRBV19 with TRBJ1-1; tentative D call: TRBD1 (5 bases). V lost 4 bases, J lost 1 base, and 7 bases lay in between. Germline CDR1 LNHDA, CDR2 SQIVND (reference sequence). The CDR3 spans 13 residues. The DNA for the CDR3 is TGTGCCAGTAGTAGCACAGGGAACACTGAAGCTTTCTTT. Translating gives CASSSTGNTEAFF. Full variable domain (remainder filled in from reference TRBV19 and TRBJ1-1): DGGITQSPKYLFRKEGQNVTLSCEQNLNHDAMYWYRQDPGQGLRLIYYSQIVNDFQKGDIAEGYSVSREKKESFPLTVTSAQKNPTAFYLCASSSTGNTEAFFGQGTRLTVV.

The CDR3 coding sequence is TGTGCCAGCAGCCCACGGACAGGAACCTACGGCTACACCTTC. This codes for CASSPRTGTYGYTF. The chain is built from TRBV4-2 and TRBJ1-2; TRBD1 matches 7 bases. CDR1 LGHNA and CDR2 YNFKEQ come from the germline V gene. The CDR3 covers 14 residues. With 4 bases clipped from V and 8 bases from J, the junction kept 10 bases outside the gene matches.

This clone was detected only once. CDR3 sequence reads: CASRFTGTGGPYEQYF. CDR3 nucleotide sequence: TGTGCCAGCAGATTCACCGGGACAGGGGGCCCCTACGAGCAGTACTTC. This chain connects TRBV5-6 to TRBJ2-5, with 12 bases identical to TRBD1. The J call may be wrong; the DNA end is better matched by TRBJ2-7. Germline CDR1 and CDR2: SGHDT and YYEEEE. This CDR3 has 16 residues.

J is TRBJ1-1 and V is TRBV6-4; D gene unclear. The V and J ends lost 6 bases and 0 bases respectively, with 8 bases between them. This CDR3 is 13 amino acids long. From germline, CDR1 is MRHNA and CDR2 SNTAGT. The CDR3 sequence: CASSLNLNTEAFF. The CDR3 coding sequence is TGTGCCAGCAGCCTCAACTTGAACACTGAAGCTTTCTTT.

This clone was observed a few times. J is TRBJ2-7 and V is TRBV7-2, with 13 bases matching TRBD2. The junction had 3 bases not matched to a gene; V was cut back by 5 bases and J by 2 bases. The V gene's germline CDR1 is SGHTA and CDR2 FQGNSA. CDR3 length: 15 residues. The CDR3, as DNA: TGTGCCAGCAGCGCGACTAGCGGGGGGACCTACGAGCAGTACTTC. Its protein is CASSATSGGTYEQYF.

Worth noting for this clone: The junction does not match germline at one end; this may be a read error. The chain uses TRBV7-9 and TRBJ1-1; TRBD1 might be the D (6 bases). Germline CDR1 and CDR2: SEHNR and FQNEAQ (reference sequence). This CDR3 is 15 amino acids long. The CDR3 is CSSSRSGTHGPEAFF. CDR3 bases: TGTTCCAGCAGCCGGTCCGGGACACATGGACCTGAAGCTTTCTTT.

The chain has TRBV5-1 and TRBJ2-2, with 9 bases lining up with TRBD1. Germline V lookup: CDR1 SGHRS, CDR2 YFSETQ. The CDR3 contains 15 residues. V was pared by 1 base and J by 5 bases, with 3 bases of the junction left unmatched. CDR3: CASSLLGQGTGELFF. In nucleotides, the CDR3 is TGCGCCAGCAGCTTGTTGGGACAGGGAACCGGGGAGCTGTTTTTT. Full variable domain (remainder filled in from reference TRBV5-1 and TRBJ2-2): KAGVTQTPRYLIKTRGQQVTLSCSPISGHRSVSWYQQTPGQGLQFLFEYFSETQRNKGNFPGRFSGRQFSNSRSEMNVSTLELGDSALYLCASSLLGQGTGELFFGEGSRLTVL.

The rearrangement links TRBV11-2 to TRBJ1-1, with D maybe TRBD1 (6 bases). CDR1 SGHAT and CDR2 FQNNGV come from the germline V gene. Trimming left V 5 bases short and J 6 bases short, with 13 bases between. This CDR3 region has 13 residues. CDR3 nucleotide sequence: TGTGCCAGCAGCCGGCCGACAGGAGCTGAAGCTTTCTTT. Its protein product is CASSRPTGAEAFF.

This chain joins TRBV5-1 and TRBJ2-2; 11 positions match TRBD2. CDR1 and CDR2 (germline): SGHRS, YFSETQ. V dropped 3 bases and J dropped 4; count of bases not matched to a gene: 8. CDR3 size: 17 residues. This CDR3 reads CASSWGRLAGSTGELFF. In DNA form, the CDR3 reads TGCGCCAGCAGCTGGGGTCGACTAGCGGGAAGCACCGGGGAGCTGTTTTTT.

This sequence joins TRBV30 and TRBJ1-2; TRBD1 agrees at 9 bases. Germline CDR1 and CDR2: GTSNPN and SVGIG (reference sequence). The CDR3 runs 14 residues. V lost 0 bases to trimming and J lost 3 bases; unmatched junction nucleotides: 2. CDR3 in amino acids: CAWSVQGAHYGYTF. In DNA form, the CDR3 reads TGTGCCTGGAGTGTACAGGGGGCGCACTATGGCTACACCTTC.

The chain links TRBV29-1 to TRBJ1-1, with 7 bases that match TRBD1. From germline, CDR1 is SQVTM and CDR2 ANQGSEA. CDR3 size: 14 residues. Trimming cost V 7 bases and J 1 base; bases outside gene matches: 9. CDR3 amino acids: CSAVPGQPNTEAFF. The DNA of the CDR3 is TGCAGCGCCGTCCCGGGACAGCCGAACACTGAAGCTTTCTTT.

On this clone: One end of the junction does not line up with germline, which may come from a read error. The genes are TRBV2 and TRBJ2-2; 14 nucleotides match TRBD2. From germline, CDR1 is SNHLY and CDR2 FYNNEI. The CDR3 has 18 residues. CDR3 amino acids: CASREGTSGRANTGELFF. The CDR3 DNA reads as TGTGCCAGCAGGGAAGGGACTAGCGGGAGAGCGAACACCGGGGAGCTGTTTTTT.

Here the CDR3 DNA reads TGTGCTAGTGGGCAAGAGAGCTCCTACAATGAGCAGTTCTTC. As protein: CASGQESSYNEQFF. The J gene is TRBJ2-1, the V gene TRBV12-5; D call uncertain. Trimming shortened V by 6 bases and J by 0 bases, and 9 bases separated the two germline ends. This CDR3 is 14 amino acids long. Germline-derived CDR1 and CDR2 are LGHNT and FRNRAP.

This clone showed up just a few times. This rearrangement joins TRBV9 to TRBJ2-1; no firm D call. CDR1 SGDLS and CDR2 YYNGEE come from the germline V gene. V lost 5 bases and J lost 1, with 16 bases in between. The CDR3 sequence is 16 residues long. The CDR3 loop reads CASSARKQSSYNEQFF. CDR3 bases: TGTGCCAGCAGTGCCCGTAAACAGAGTTCCTACAATGAGCAGTTCTTC.

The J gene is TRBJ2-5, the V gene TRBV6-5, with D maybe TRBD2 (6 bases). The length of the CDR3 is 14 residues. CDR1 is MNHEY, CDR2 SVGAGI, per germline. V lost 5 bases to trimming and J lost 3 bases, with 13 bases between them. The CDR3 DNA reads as TGTGCCAGCAGTCGACTAGACGGAGAAGAGACCCAGTACTTC. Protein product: CASSRLDGEETQYF.

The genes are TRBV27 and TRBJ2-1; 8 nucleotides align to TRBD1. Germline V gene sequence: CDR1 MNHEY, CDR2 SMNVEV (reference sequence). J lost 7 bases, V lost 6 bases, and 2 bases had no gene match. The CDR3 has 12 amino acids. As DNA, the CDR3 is TGTGCCAGCAGGGACAGGGAGAATGAGCAGTTCTTC. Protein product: CASRDRENEQFF.

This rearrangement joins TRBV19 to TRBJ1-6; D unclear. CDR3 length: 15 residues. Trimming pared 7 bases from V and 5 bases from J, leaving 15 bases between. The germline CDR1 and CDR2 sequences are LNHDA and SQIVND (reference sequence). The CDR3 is CASKMGASHNSPLHF. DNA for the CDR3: TGTGCCAGTAAAATGGGAGCCAGTCATAATTCACCCCTCCACTTT.

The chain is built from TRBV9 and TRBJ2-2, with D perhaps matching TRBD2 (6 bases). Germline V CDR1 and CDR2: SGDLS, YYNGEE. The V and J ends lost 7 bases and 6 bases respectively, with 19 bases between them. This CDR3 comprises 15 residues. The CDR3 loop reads CASGRGMGDPGELFF. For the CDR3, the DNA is TGTGCCAGCGGGCGGGGAATGGGGGATCCCGGGGAGCTGTTTTTT.

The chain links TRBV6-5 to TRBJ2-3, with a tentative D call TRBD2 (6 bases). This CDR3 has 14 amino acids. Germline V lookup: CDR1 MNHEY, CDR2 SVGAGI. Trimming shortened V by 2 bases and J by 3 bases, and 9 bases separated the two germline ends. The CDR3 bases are TGTGCCAGCAGTTACGTTCGGGAGACAGATACGCAGTATTTT. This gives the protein CASSYVRETDTQYF.

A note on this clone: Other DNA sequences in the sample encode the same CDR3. The DNA for the CDR3 is TGTGCCAGTAGTAGGATTCAGGGCAACAATTCACCCCTCCACTTT. The encoded protein is CASSRIQGNNSPLHF. This sequence joins TRBV19 and TRBJ1-6; D is possibly TRBD1 (5 bases). Germline values: CDR1 LNHDA, CDR2 SQIVND (reference sequence). With 4 bases removed from V and 7 bases from J, the gap between germline ends came to 14 bases. The CDR3 totals 15 residues.

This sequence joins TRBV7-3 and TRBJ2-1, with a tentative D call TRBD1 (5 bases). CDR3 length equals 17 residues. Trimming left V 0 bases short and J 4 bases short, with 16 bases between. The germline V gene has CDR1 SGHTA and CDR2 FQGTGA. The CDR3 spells CASSLTGLQGGYNEQFF. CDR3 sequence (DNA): TGTGCCAGCAGCTTAACGGGTCTTCAGGGTGGGTACAATGAGCAGTTCTTC.

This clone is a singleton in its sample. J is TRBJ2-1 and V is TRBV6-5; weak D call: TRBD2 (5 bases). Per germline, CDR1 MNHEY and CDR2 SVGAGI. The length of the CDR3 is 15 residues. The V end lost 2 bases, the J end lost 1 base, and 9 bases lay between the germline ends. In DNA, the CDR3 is TGTGCCAGCAGTTACCGGGGTCGGTCCTACAATGAGCAGTTCTTC. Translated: CASSYRGRSYNEQFF.

The CDR3: CASSDRQGPGANVLTF. DNA of the CDR3: TGTGCCAGCAGTGACCGACAGGGGCCCGGGGCCAACGTCCTGACTTTC. This chain joins TRBV6-1 and TRBJ2-6, with 8 nucleotides matching TRBD1. The V segment lost 3 bases and the J segment 4 bases; nucleotides outside the gene matches: 5. Germline-derived CDR1 and CDR2 are MNHNS and SASEGT. CDR3 length: 16 residues.

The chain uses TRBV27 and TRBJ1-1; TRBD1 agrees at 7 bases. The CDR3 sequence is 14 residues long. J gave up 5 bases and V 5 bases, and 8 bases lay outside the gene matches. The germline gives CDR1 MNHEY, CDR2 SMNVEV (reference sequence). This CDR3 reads CASSPSTGETEAFF. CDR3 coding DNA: TGTGCCAGCAGTCCCTCCACAGGGGAGACTGAAGCTTTCTTT.

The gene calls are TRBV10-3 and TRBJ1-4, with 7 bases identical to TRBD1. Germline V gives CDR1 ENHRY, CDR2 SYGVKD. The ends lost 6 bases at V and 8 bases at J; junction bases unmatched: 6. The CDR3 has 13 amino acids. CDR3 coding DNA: TGTGCCATCAGCGACTCAGGGGGGGAAAAACTGTTTTTT. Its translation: CAISDSGGEKLFF.